The clone carrying this T cell receptor beta chain was seen once. Antigen: not known. These data originate in a study of cytomegalovirus exposure and HLA in healthy donors. The study, taken as a whole, reports: Investigators reported approximately 150 TCR beta chains as tied to cytomegalovirus. Later on, an analysis showed TCR association rates differing by HLA locus, with DRB1 the most and HLA-C the fewest. TCR beta V- and J-gene trimming was later associated with a missense DCLRE1C variant.

As for the donors, each was a healthy bone marrow donor. Trimming pared 6 bases from V and 5 bases from J, leaving 17 bases between. This CDR3 has 14 amino acids. The germline gives CDR1 SGDLS, CDR2 YYNGEE. 13 Jbeta primers and 60 Vbeta primers were used for the PCR. TCRdb's copy holds only in-frame clones and misses some; the assay was immunoSEQ multiplex PCR. Of over 200,000 clones in the sample, around 73% are singletons; the top ten hold 3% to 4.5%. Sequencing was carried out using PBMCs. The chain links TRBV9 to TRBJ1-1, with D perhaps TRBD1 (6 bases). The TCR originated in a male donor in good health and CMV-seronegative. CDR3 region: CASNPSGAFTEAFF. The CDR3 DNA reads as TGTGCCAGCAACCCCTCAGGGGCATTTACTGAAGCTTTCTTT.